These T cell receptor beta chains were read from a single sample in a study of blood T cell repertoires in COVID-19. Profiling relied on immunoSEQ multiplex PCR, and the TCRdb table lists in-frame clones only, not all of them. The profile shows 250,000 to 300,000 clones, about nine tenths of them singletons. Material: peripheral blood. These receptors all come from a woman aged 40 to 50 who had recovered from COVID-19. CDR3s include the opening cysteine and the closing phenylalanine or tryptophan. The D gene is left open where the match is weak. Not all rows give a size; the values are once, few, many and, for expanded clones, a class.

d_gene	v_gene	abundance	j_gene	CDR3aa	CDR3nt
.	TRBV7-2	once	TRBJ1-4	CASSLFGNTGEKLFF	TGTGCCAGCAGCTTATTCGGGAACACGGGTGAAAAACTGTTTTTT
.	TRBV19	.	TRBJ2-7	CATSPWVRGDEQYF	TGTGCCACCTCCCCTTGGGTCAGGGGGGACGAGCAGTACTTC
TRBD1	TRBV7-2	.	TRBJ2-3	CASSPRTGALSTDTQYF	TGTGCCAGCAGCCCCAGGACAGGGGCCCTTAGCACAGATACGCAGTATTTT
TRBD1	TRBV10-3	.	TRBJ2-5	CAISARTGTGETQYF	TGTGCCATCAGTGCCCGGACAGGGACGGGAGAGACCCAGTACTTC
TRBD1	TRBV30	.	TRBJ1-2	CAWNPGTGEYGYTF	TGTGCCTGGAACCCCGGGACAGGGGAATATGGCTACACCTTC
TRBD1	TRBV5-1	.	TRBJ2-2	CASSLEGQGDTGELFF	TGCGCCAGCAGCTTGGAAGGACAGGGGGACACCGGGGAGCTGTTTTTT
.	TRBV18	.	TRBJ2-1	CASSPYGSYNEQFF	TGTGCCAGCTCCCCGTACGGCTCCTACAATGAGCAGTTCTTC
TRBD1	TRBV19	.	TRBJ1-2	CASSKSGTEALLGGYTF	TGTGCCAGTAGTAAATCCGGGACAGAAGCCCTCCTAGGTGGCTACACCTTC
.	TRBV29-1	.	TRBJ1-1	CSVGVEGGTEAFF	TGCAGCGTTGGTGTAGAGGGAGGCACTGAAGCTTTCTTT
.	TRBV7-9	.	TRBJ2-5	CASSPGQETQYF	TGTGCCAGCAGCCCCGGCCAAGAGACCCAGTACTTC
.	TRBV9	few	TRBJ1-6	CASSVASPGSPLHF	TGTGCCAGCAGCGTAGCAAGCCCGGGGTCACCCCTCCACTTT
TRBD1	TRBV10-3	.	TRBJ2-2	CATATGRTSGELFF	TGTGCCACAGCGACAGGGCGGACATCCGGGGAGCTGTTTTTT
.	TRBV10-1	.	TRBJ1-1	CASSGGGEGPGNTEAFF	TGCGCCAGCAGTGGAGGAGGGGAGGGGCCCGGGAACACTGAAGCTTTCTTT
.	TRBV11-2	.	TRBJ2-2	CASSLGRTALTGELFF	TGTGCCAGCAGCTTAGGGAGGACAGCTCTCACCGGAGAGCTGTTTTTT
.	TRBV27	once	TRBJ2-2	CASRPGQKNTGEPFF	TGTGCCAGCAGACCGGGACAAAAGAACACCGGGGAGCCGTTTTTT
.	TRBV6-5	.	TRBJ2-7	CASSYVGGQDHEQYF	TGTGCCAGCAGTTACGTCGGGGGTCAAGACCACGAGCAGTACTTC
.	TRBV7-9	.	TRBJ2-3	CASSLAGNTQYF	TGTGCCAGCAGCTTAGCCGGGAATACGCAGTATTTT
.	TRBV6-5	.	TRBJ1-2	CASRAGYGYTF	TGTGCCAGCAGGGCAGGGTATGGCTACACCTTC
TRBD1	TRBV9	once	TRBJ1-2	CASSVDRGIYGYTF	TGTGCCAGCAGCGTCGACAGGGGGATCTATGGCTACACCTTC
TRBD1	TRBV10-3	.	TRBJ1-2	CAISPGQGPYGYTF	TGTGCCATCAGTCCGGGACAGGGGCCCTATGGCTACACCTTC
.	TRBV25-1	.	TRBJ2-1	CASSLSGPYNEQFF	TGTGCCAGCAGCCTCTCGGGTCCCTACAATGAGCAGTTCTTC
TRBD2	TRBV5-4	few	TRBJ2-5	CASSSGLAGQETQYF	TGTGCCAGCAGCTCCGGACTAGCGGGACAAGAGACCCAGTACTTC
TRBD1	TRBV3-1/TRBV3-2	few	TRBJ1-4	CASSQDLFRPGGVEKLFF	TGTGCCAGCAGCCAAGATCTCTTCCGGCCAGGGGGCGTTGAAAAACTGTTTTTT
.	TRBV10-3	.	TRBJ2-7	CAISESTVANEQYF	TGTGCCATCAGTGAGTCGACTGTGGCGAACGAGCAGTACTTC
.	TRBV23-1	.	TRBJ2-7	CASSQRTQTLTEDGQYF	TGCGCCAGCAGTCAAAGGACACAAACCCTTACAGAAGATGGGCAGTACTTC
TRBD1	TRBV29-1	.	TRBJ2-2	CSARTGFYTGELFF	TGCAGCGCCCGGACAGGCTTTTACACCGGGGAGCTGTTTTTT
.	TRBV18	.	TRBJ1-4	CASSRGASEKLFF	TGTGCCAGCTCCCGGGGGGCTTCCGAAAAACTGTTTTTT
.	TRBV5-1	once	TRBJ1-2	CASSLDGGVYGYTF	TGCGCCAGCAGCTTGGACGGGGGAGTCTATGGCTACACCTTC
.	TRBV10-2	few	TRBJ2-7	CASSNREGSYEQYF	TGCGCCAGTTCCAACAGGGAGGGGTCCTACGAGCAGTACTTC
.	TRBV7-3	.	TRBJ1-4	CASSPGQNAKLFF	TGTGCCAGCAGCCCAGGACAGAATGCAAAACTGTTTTTT
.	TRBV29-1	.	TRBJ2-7	CSVAGYEQYF	TGCAGCGTTGCAGGGTACGAGCAGTACTTC
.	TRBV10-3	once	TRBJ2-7	CAISELDEQYF	TGTGCCATCAGTGAGCTCGACGAGCAGTACTTC
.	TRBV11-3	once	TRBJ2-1	CASSLGASYNEQFF	TGTGCCAGCAGCTTAGGGGCCTCCTACAATGAGCAGTTCTTC
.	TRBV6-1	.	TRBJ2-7	CASSEGWAGSSYEQYF	TGTGCCAGCAGTGAAGGTTGGGCAGGCAGCTCCTACGAGCAGTACTTC
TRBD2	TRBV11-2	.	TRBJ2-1	CASSPQGASGGARDEQFF	TGTGCCAGCAGCCCCCAGGGGGCTAGCGGGGGGGCGCGGGATGAGCAGTTCTTC
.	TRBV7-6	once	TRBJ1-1	CASSLDRYTEAFF	TGTGCCAGCAGCCTCGACAGGTACACTGAAGCTTTCTTT
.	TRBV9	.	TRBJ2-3	CASSANPQGLLPDTQYF	TGTGCCAGCAGCGCAAACCCTCAGGGGTTATTGCCAGATACGCAGTATTTT
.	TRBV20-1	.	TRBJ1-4	CSASFRSVETNEKLFF	TGCAGTGCTAGTTTTCGGTCTGTAGAGACTAATGAAAAACTGTTTTTT
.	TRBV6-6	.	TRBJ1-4	CASRPAGALSGKLFF	TGTGCCAGCAGGCCGGCAGGGGCGTTATCTGGAAAACTGTTTTTT
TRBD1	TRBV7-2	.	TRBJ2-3	CASSPGTGLPDTQYF	TGTGCCAGCAGCCCCGGGACAGGGTTACCAGATACGCAGTATTTT
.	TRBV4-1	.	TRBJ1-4	CASSQEFRGGRRAEKLFF	TGCGCCAGCAGCCAAGAGTTCCGGGGTGGCAGGCGGGCAGAAAAACTGTTTTTT
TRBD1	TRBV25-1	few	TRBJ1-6	CASRGTGKNSPLHF	TGTGCCAGCAGGGGGACAGGGAAAAATTCACCCCTCCACTTT
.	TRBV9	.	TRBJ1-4	CASSAGVTNEKLFF	TGTGCCAGCAGCGCAGGGGTAACTAATGAAAAACTGTTTTTT
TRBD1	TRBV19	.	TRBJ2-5	CASSLTGGLTAQYF	TGTGCCAGTAGTTTAACAGGGGGCCTTACGGCCCAGTACTTC
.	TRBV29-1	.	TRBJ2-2	CSARLNSGELFF	TGCAGCGCCCGACTGAACTCCGGGGAGCTGTTTTTT
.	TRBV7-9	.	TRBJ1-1	CASSLAQGQKTEAFF	TGTGCCAGCAGCTTAGCGCAGGGTCAGAAGACTGAAGCTTTCTTT
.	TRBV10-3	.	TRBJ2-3	CAISDPRLNTQYF	TGTGCCATCAGTGACCCCAGACTGAATACGCAGTATTTT
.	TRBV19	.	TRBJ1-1	CASWRDSEAAFF	TGTGCCAGTTGGAGGGACTCCGAGGCGGCTTTCTTT
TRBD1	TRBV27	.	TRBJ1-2	CASSPTGLGYGYTF	TGTGCCAGCAGTCCGACAGGGCTCGGCTATGGCTACACCTTC
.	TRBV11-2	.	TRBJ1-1	CASSSQGYTEVFF	TGTGCCAGCAGCTCCCAGGGGTACACTGAAGTTTTCTTT
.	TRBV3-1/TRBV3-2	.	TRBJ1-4	CASSQDWEGRGKLFF	TGTGCCAGCAGCCAAGATTGGGAGGGGAGAGGAAAACTGTTTTTT
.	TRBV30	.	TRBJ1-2	CAWSGLVGQNYGYTF	TGTGCCTGGAGTGGTCTCGTTGGGCAGAACTATGGCTACACCTTC